This T cell receptor (beta chain) comes out of a study of cytomegalovirus exposure and HLA in healthy donors. Overall study findings and caveats: In presence/absence analyses, roughly uniform sequencing depth across donors was assumed. Earlier findings revealed that most TCR beta V segments proved productive either about 87% or about 30% of the time. Later work found most CMV-associated TCR beta chains apparently HLA-restricted.

The PCR contained 60 Vbeta and 13 Jbeta primers. The method was immunoSEQ multiplex PCR; TCRdb's version includes in-frame clones alone and lacks a portion of them. The repertoire holds 150,000 to 200,000 clones, with 75% to 85% as singletons. This clone was seen a handful of times. Its antigen remains unidentified. The sequence came from a male donor in good health and CMV-seropositive. Sequencing was done on a sample of PBMCs.

The CDR3 sequence is CASSYIPGYGYTF. DNA of the CDR3: TGTGCCAGCAGTTACATCCCCGGCTATGGCTACACCTTC. The chain recombines TRBV6-5 with TRBJ1-2; D is uncertain. CDR1 and CDR2 from the germline V gene are MNHEY and SVGAGI. V gave up 2 bases and J gave up 4 bases, with 8 bases separating them. The CDR3 spans 13 residues.